Reported below is one TCR beta chain. Its antigen is unknown. Primers included in the PCR were 60 Vbeta and 13 Jbeta primers. Method: immunoSEQ multiplex PCR; TCRdb's copy keeps in-frame clones and lacks some. The listing records tens of thousands of clones. This entry belongs to a study of cytomegalovirus exposure and HLA in healthy donors. This CDR3 region has 16 residues. Per the germline V gene, CDR1 is SGHTA and CDR2 is FQGTGA. With 5 bases clipped from V and 5 bases from J, the junction kept 12 bases outside the gene matches. Findings and caveats of the study: Previous analysis showed most TCR beta V segments were productive about 87% or about 30% of the time. Analysis was carried out at a later point, and it linked a missense DCLRE1C variant to TCR beta V- and J-gene trimming.

This TCR derives from a female donor in good health and CMV-seropositive. The J gene is TRBJ2-7, the V gene TRBV7-3; TRBD1 matches at 10 bases. Sample: PBMCs. The CDR3 loop reads CASSPGGTGVDDEQYF. CDR3 in DNA: TGTGCCAGCAGCCCGGGAGGGACAGGGGTTGATGACGAGCAGTACTTC. Full variable domain (outside the CDR3, taken from reference TRBV7-3 and TRBJ2-7): GAGVSQTPSNKVTEKGKYVELRCDPISGHTALYWYRQSLGQGPEFLIYFQGTGAADDSGLPNDRFFAVRPEGSVSTLKIQRTERGDSAVYLCASSPGGTGVDDEQYFGPGTRLTVT.